This T cell receptor (beta chain) is drawn from a study of cytomegalovirus exposure and HLA in healthy donors. Study context: Early released data had around 79 million unique TCRs, all coming from HLA-typed donors.

The CDR3 totals 15 residues. The V end lost 2 bases, the J end lost 3 bases, and 11 bases lay between the germline ends. CDR1 is WSHSY and CDR2 is SAAADI in the germline V gene. Primers: 60 Vbeta forward and 13 Jbeta reverse. Here immunoSEQ multiplex PCR was the method, and the copy in TCRdb shows in-frame clones only, minus some. Of some 190,000 clones in the sample, around nine tenths were seen once. Study results and limitations: Most sequenced TCRs were rare (though some public TCRs occurred in many donors). Near-uniform donor sequencing depth was presumed by presence/absence analyses.

With regard to this clone: The antigen remains unidentified.

The receptor comes from a woman under 40 in good health and CMV-seronegative. What was sequenced was PBMCs. The V call is TRBV10-2, the J call TRBJ2-1, with D unclear. The CDR3 reads CASSELLTLYNEQFF. The CDR3 DNA follows: TGCGCCAGCAGTGAGCTCCTAACGCTCTACAATGAGCAGTTCTTC.